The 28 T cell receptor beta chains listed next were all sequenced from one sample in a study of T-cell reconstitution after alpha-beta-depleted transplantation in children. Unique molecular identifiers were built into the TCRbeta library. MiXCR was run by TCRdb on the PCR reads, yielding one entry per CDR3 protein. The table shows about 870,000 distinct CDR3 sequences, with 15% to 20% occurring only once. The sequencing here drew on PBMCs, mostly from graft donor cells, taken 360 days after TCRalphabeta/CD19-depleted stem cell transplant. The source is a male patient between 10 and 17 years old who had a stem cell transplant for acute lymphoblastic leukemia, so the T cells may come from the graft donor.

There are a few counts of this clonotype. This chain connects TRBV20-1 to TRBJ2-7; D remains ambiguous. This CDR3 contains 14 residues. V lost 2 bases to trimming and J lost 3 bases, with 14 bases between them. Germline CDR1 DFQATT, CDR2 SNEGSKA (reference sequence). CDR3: CSARKRSSSYEQYF. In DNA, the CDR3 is TGCAGTGCTAGAAAACGAAGCTCGAGCTACGAGCAGTACTTC.

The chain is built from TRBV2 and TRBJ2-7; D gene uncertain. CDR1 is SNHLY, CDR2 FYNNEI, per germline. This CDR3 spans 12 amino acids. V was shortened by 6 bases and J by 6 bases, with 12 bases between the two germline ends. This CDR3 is CASRPHVSEQYF. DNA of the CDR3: TGTGCCAGCAGGCCCCATGTAAGCGAGCAGTACTTC.

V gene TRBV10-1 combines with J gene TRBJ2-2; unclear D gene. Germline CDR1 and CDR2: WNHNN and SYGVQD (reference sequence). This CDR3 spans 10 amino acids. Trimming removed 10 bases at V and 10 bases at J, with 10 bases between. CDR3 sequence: CATDRVELFF. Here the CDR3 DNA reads TGCGCCACCGACCGGGTGGAGCTGTTTTTT.

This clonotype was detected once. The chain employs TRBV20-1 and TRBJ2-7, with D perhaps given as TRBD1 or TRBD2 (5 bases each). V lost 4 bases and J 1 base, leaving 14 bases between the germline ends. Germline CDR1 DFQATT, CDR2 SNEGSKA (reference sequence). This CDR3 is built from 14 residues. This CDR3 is CSANDRDRSYEQYF. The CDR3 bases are TGCAGTGCTAACGACCGGGACCGATCCTACGAGCAGTACTTC.

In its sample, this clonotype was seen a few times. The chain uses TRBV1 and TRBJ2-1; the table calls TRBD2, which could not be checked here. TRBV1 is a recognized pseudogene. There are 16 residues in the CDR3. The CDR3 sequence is CTSSQDRGSGYNEQFF. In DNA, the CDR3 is TGCACCAGCAGCCAAGATCGGGGTAGCGGGTACAATGAGCAGTTCTTC.

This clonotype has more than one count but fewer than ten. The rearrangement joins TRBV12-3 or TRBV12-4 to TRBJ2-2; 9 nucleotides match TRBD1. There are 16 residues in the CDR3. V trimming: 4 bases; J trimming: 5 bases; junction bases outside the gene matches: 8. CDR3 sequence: CASSWSTGGFTGELFF. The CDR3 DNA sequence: TGTGCCAGCAGTTGGTCCACAGGGGGCTTTACCGGGGAGCTGTTTTTT.

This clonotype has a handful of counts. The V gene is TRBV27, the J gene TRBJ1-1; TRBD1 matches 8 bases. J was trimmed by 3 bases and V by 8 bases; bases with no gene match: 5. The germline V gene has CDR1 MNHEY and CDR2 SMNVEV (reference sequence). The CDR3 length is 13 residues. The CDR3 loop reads CASGSGGDTEAFF. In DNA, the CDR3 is TGTGCCAGCGGATCAGGGGGCGACACTGAAGCTTTCTTT.

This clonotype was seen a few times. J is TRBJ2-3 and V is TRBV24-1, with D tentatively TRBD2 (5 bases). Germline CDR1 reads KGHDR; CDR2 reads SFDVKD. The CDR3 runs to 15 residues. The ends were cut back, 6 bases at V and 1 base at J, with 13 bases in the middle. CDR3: CATSTRRTGTDTQYF. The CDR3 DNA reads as TGTGCCACCAGTACACGGAGGACTGGCACAGATACGCAGTATTTT.

The CDR3: CATSDSHLSAVEQFF. The CDR3 DNA follows: TGTGCCACCAGTGATTCACACCTTAGCGCCGTGGAGCAGTTCTTC. V usage is TRBV24-1 and J usage is TRBJ2-1, with D possibly TRBD2 on 5 matching bases. The germline V gene has CDR1 KGHDR and CDR2 SFDVKD. The CDR3 runs to 15 residues. Trimming stripped 2 bases from V and 10 bases from J, with 17 bases between.

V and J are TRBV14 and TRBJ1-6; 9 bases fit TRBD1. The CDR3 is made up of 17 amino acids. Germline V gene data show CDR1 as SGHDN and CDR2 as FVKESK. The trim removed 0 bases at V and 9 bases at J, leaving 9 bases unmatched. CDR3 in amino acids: CASSQDRMRDRVSPLHF. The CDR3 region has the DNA TGTGCCAGCAGCCAAGATCGTATGCGGGACAGGGTTTCACCCCTCCACTTT.

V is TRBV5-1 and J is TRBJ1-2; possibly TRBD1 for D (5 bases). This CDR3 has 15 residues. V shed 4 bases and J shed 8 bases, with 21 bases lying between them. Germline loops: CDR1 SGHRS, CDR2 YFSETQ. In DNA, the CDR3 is TGCGCCAGCAGCGAGATAACCGGGACGCGGGTCGGCTACACCTTC. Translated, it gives CASSEITGTRVGYTF.

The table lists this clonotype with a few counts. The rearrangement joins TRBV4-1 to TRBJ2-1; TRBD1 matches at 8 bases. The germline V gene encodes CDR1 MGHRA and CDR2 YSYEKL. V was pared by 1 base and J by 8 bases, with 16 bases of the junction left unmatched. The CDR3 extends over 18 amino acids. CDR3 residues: CASSQVPQDRAIRHEQFF. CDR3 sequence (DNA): TGCGCCAGCAGCCAAGTTCCGCAGGACAGGGCTATACGCCATGAGCAGTTCTTC.

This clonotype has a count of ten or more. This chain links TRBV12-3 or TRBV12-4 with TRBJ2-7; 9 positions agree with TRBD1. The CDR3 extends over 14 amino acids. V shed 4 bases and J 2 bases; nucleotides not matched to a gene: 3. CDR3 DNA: TGTGCCAGCAGTTGGTGGGACAGGGCCTACGAGCAGTACTTC. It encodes CASSWWDRAYEQYF.

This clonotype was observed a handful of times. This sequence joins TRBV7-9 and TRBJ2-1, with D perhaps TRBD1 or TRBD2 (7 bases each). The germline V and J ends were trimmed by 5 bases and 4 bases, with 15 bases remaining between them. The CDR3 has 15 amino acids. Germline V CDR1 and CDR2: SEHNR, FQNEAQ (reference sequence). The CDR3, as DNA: TGTGCCAGCAGCCCAGGGGGAGGGCTGTACAATGAGCAGTTCTTC. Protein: CASSPGGGLYNEQFF.

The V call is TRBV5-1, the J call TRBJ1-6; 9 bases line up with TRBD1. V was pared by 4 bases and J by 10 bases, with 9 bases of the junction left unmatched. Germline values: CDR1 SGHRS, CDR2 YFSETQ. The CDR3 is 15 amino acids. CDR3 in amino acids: CASSPRWDRDSPLHF. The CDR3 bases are TGCGCCAGCAGCCCCCGCTGGGACAGGGACTCACCCCTCCACTTT. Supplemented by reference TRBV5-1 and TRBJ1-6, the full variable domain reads KAGVTQTPRYLIKTRGQQVTLSCSPISGHRSVSWYQQTPGQGLQFLFEYFSETQRNKGNFPGRFSGRQFSNSRSEMNVSTLELGDSALYLCASSPRWDRDSPLHFGNGTRLTVT.

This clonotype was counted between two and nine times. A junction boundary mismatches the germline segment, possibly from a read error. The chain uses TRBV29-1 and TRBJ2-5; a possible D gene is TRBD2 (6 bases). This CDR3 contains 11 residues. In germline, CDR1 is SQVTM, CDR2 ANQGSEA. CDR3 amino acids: CSVEVVGLRDF. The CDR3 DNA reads TGCAGCGTTGAAGTCGTGGGACTGAGGGACTTC.

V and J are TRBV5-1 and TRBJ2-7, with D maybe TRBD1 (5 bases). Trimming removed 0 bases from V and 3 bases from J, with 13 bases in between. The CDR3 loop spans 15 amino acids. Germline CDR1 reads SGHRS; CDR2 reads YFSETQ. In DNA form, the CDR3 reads TGCGCCAGCAGCTTGGATACAGGATCTTTCTACGAGCAGTACTTC. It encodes CASSLDTGSFYEQYF.

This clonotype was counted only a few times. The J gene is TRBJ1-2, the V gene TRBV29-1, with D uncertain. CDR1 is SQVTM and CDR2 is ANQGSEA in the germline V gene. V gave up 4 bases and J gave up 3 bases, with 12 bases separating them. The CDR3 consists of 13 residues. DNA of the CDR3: TGCAGCGTTGCTAAGCACACGGACTATGGCTACACCTTC. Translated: CSVAKHTDYGYTF.

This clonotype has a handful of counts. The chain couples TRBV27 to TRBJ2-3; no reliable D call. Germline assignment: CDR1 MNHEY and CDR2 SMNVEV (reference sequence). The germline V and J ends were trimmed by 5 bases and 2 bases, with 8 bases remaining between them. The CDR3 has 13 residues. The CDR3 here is CASSTFPTDTQYF. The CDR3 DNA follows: TGTGCCAGCAGTACCTTTCCCACAGATACGCAGTATTTT.

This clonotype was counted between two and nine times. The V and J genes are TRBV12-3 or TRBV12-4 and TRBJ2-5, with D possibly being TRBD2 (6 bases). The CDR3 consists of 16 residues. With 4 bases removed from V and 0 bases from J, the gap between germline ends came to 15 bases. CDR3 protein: CASSSRDSSNQETQYF. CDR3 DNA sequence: TGTGCCAGCAGTTCTAGGGACTCATCGAACCAAGAGACCCAGTACTTC.

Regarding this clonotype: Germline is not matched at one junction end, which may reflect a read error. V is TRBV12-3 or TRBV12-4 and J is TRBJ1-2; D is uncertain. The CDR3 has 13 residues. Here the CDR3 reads CASSPLRTAPVQF. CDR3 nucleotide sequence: TGTGCCAGCAGTCCTCTTAGAACAGCCCCAGTTCAATTC.

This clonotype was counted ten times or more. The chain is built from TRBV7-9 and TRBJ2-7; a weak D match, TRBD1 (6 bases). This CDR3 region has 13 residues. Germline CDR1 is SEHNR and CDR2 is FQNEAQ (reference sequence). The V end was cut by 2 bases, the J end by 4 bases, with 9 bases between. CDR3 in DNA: TGTGCCAGCAGCTTAAGGACAGCTTACGAGCAGTACTTC. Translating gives CASSLRTAYEQYF.

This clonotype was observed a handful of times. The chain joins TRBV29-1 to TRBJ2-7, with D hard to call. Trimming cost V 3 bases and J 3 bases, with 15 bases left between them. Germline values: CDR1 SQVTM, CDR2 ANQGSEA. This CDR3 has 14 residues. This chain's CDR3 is CSVDDDADVYEQYF. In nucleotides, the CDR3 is TGCAGCGTTGACGACGACGCCGACGTCTACGAGCAGTACTTC.

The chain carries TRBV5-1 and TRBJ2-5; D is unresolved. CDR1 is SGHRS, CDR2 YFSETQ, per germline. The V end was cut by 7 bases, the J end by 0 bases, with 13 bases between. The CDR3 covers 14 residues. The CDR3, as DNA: TGCGCCAGCGGACCGACGAGACACCAAGAGACCCAGTACTTC. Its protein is CASGPTRHQETQYF.

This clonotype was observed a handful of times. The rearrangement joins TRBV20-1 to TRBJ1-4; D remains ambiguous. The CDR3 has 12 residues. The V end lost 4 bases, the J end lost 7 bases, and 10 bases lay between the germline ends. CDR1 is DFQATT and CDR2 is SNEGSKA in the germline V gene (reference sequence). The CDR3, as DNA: TGCAGTGCTACGGCATGGGGTGAAAAACTGTTTTTT. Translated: CSATAWGEKLFF.

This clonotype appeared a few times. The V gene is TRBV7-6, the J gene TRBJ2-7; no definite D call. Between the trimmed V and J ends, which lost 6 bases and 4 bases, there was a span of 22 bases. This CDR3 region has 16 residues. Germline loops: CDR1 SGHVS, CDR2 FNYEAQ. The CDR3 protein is CASSDRMGNRGYEQYF. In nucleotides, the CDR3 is TGTGCCAGCAGTGACCGCATGGGGAACCGAGGTTACGAGCAGTACTTC. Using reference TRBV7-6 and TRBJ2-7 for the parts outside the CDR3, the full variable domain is GAGVSQSPRYKVTKRGQDVALRCDPISGHVSLYWYRQALGQGPEFLTYFNYEAQQDKSGLPNDRFSAERPEGSISTLTIQRTEQRDSAMYRCASSDRMGNRGYEQYFGPGTRLTVT.

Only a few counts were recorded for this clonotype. In DNA form, the CDR3 reads TGTGCCAGCAGCGTTCGGGCGGGAGGGGTTTACAATGAGCAGTTCTTC. Protein sequence: CASSVRAGGVYNEQFF. The chain employs TRBV9 and TRBJ2-1, with 9 bases identical to TRBD2. Per the germline V gene, CDR1 is SGDLS and CDR2 is YYNGEE. Trimming at V came to 2 bases and at J to 4 bases, leaving 7 bases not matched to a gene. The CDR3 length is 16 residues.

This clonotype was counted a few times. The CDR3 nucleotides are TGCGCCAGCAGCTTCGCGGGAGGCCCCTTGGGGGAGCAGTTCTTC. This translates into CASSFAGGPLGEQFF. The chain is built from TRBV5-1 and TRBJ2-1, with 8 bases aligning to TRBD2. The CDR3 extends over 15 amino acids. The V gene's germline CDR1 is SGHRS and CDR2 YFSETQ. V shed 2 bases and J 10 bases; nucleotides not matched to a gene: 11.